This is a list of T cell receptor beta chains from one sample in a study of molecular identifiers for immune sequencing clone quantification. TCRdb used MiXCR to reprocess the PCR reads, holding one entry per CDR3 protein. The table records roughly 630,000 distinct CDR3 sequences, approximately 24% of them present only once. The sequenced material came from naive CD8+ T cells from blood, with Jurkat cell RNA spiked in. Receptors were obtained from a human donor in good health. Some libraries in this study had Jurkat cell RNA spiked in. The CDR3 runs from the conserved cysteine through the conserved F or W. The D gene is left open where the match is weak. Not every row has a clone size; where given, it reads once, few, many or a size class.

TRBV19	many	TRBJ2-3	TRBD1	TGTGCCAGCGCTACCGGGACAGGGATTACAGATACGCAGTATTTT	CASATGTGITDTQYF
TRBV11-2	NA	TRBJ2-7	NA	TGTGCCAGCAGCTTAGTACAGGGGACTTACTACGAGCAGTACTTC	CASSLVQGTYYEQYF
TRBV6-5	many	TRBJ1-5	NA	TGTGCCAGCAGCATCACTCCACCTAGCGGGACTCCCAATCAGCCCCAGCATTTT	CASSITPPSGTPNQPQHF
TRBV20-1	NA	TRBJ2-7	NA	TGCAGTGCTAGAGATTGGTTCGGCGACTCCTACGAGCAGTACTTC	CSARDWFGDSYEQYF
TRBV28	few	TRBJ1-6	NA	TGTGCCAGCAGTCTCACTTCGAACCGGGACCAAAAAAGTTCACCCCTCCACTTT	CASSLTSNRDQKSSPLHF
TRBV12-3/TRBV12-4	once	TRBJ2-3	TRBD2	TGTGCCAGCAGTTTGTGGGAGGGGCGTGAAAAAGAAGATACGCAGTATTTT	CASSLWEGREKEDTQYF
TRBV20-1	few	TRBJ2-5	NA	TGCAGTGCTAAAAGACAGTTCCAAGAGACCCAGTACTTC	CSAKRQFQETQYF
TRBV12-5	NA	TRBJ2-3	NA	TGTGCTAGTGGTCTCTACATGGGCGATACGCAGTATTTT	CASGLYMGDTQYF
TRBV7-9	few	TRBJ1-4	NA	TGTGCCAGCAGCTTAGGGAGAGTTTCAACTAATGAAAAACTGTTTTTT	CASSLGRVSTNEKLFF
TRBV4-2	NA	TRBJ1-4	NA	TGTGCCAGCAGCCAACTCGGGGCGAGGGATGAAAAACTGTTTTTT	CASSQLGARDEKLFF
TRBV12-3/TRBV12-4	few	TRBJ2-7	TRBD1	TGTGCCAGCAGTACAGGGGCCGTCAACGAGCAGTACTTC	CASSTGAVNEQYF
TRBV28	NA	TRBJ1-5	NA	TGTGCCAGCAGCTACGCGGCAGTTAGCAATCAGCTCCAGCATTTT	CASSYAAVSNQLQHF
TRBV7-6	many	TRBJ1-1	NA	TGTGCCAGCAGCTCGGCCGGGACAACGAACACTGAAGCTTTCTTT	CASSSAGTTNTEAFF
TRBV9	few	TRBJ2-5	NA	TGTGCCAGCAGCGTATCTTTCGGGGGAGGAGAGACCCAGTACTTC	CASSVSFGGGETQYF